This section outlines one T cell receptor (beta chain) sequence together with its context. This entry comes from a study of blood T cell repertoires in COVID-19. Study as a whole: Samples representing acute and convalescent COVID-19 were sourced from the United States, Italy and Spain. Sources were T cells, B-cell-depleted T cells, or PBMCs; the material itself was cDNA or gDNA.

CDR1 is MNHEY and CDR2 is SVGAGI in the germline V gene. The V segment lost 6 bases and the J segment 1 base; nucleotides outside the gene matches: 4. The CDR3 length is 15 residues. Per the study methods: Estimation of nucleated cell counts relied on the amplification of reference gene primers. This table comes from immunoSEQ multiplex PCR, and its TCRdb copy is limited to in-frame clones, with some not included. The DNA gave D and trimming, while V, J and clone size come from that table. There are around 150,000 clones in the sample; 85% occur only once, and about 3% lies in the top ten. This receptor was obtained from a human donor with acute or convalescent COVID-19. The donor label of this sample is uncertain. Sample: peripheral blood. V gene TRBV6-5 combines with J gene TRBJ2-2; TRBD1 aligns across 8 bases. CDR3 DNA: TGTGCCAGCAGGACCGACAGGGGGAACACCGGGGAGCTGTTTTTT. This gives the protein CASRTDRGNTGELFF.